This is a list of T cell receptor beta chains from one sample in a study of blood T cell repertoires in COVID-19. Using immunoSEQ multiplex PCR, the repertoire was profiled, and TCRdb retains in-frame clones only, with some absent. The sample includes 200,000 to 250,000 clones, 80% to 90% of them seen just once. The sample consisted of peripheral blood. The source is a woman over 75 with active or convalescent COVID-19. Each CDR3 is given with its conserved first and last residue. D genes are given only for firm matches. For some rows the clone size is stated as once, few or many, or as a class when expanded; others skip it.

12	TRBV6-2/TRBV6-3	TRBJ1-2	.	.	CASSPREDGYTF	TGTGCCAGCAGTCCCAGGGAGGATGGCTACACCTTC
15	TRBV20-1	TRBJ2-1	.	TRBD2	CSASKTSGKYNEQFF	TGCAGTGCTAGTAAAACTAGCGGGAAATACAATGAGCAGTTCTTC
15	TRBV5-6	TRBJ1-1	.	.	CASSFRAHIGSEAFF	TGTGCCAGCAGCTTCAGGGCCCACATTGGTTCTGAAGCTTTCTTT
15	TRBV16	TRBJ2-7	few	.	CASSPSTGAGYEQYF	TGTGCCAGCAGTCCATCGACCGGGGCGGGGTACGAGCAGTACTTC
12	TRBV10-3	TRBJ2-5	.	.	CASGYRQETQYF	TGTGCCAGCGGATACCGCCAAGAGACCCAGTACTTC
14	TRBV5-1	TRBJ2-7	.	.	CASSAGQTSYEQYF	TGCGCCAGCAGCGCTGGACAGACCTCCTACGAGCAGTACTTC
11	TRBV7-9	TRBJ2-7	.	TRBD2	CASSSGGEQYF	TGTGCCAGCAGCTCCGGGGGGGAGCAGTACTTC
16	TRBV11-3	TRBJ2-7	few	.	CASSPIYSGGSYEQYF	TGTGCCAGCAGCCCGATCTACAGTGGAGGGTCCTACGAGCAGTACTTC
14	TRBV4-3	TRBJ2-5	once	.	CASSQEGGAETQYF	TGCGCCAGCAGCCAAGAGGGGGGGGCGGAGACCCAGTACTTC
13	TRBV7-2	TRBJ2-3	few	.	CASSTLQGDTQYF	TGTGCCAGCAGCACTTTGCAGGGAGATACGCAGTATTTT
15	TRBV5-1	TRBJ2-1	.	TRBD2	CASSNDGGLYNEQFF	TGCGCCAGCTCTAATGACGGGGGGTTGTACAATGAGCAGTTCTTC
13	TRBV7-2	TRBJ2-1	.	.	CASSLEVAGDTLF	TGTGCCAGCAGCTTAGAGGTAGCAGGGGATACGCTCTTC
15	TRBV6-5	TRBJ2-3	.	TRBD1	CASSYRGAGTDTQYF	TGTGCCAGCAGCTACAGGGGCGCGGGCACAGATACGCAGTATTTT
14	TRBV28	TRBJ1-2	.	TRBD1	CASTVTGQNYGYTF	TGTGCCAGCACTGTTACGGGACAGAACTATGGCTACACCTTC
16	TRBV3-1/TRBV3-2	TRBJ2-2	.	TRBD2	CASSQETSVGIGELFF	TGTGCCAGCAGCCAAGAAACTAGCGTCGGTATCGGGGAGCTGTTTTTT
13	TRBV6-6	TRBJ2-7	.	TRBD1	CASSTGTAYEQYF	TGTGCCAGCAGTACCGGGACAGCCTACGAGCAGTACTTC